Following are 23 T cell receptor beta chains from one sample sequenced in a study of blood T cell repertoires in COVID-19. Method: immunoSEQ multiplex PCR; TCRdb's copy keeps in-frame clones and lacks some. The top ten hold roughly 7% of the sample, which has nearly 200,000 clones, roughly 84% seen once. Sequencing was carried out using PBMCs or T cells enriched from blood (not recorded which). The origin of the receptors is a man aged 40-49 years who had recovered from COVID-19.

This clone is a singleton in its sample. The same CDR3 can be traced to other DNA sequences in this sample. The V gene is TRBV7-2, the J gene TRBJ1-5, with a tentative D call TRBD1 (6 bases). V lost 2 bases to trimming and J lost 2 bases, with 10 bases between them. The V gene's germline CDR1 is SGHTA and CDR2 FQGNSA. The length of the CDR3 is 15 residues. CDR3 loop: CASSLQGLGNQPQHF. The CDR3 DNA reads as TGTGCCAGCAGCTTACAGGGGTTGGGCAATCAGCCCCAGCATTTT.

The chain combines TRBV4-1 with TRBJ1-6; 9 bases map to TRBD1. V shed 9 bases and J 7 bases; nucleotides not matched to a gene: 7. Germline CDR1 is MGHRA and CDR2 is YSYEKL. The CDR3 sequence is 14 residues long. CDR3 amino acids: CASRRQGENSPLHF. CDR3 DNA: TGCGCCAGTAGGAGACAGGGGGAGAATTCACCCCTCCACTTT.

The rearrangement joins TRBV7-9 to TRBJ1-6; 7 bases match TRBD1. This CDR3 is 15 amino acids long. Germline CDR1 is SEHNR and CDR2 is FQNEAQ (reference sequence). Trimming cost V 4 bases and J 7 bases; bases outside gene matches: 7. The chain's CDR3 is CASSSATGSNSPLHF. The CDR3 DNA reads as TGTGCCAGCAGCTCCGCGACAGGGTCCAATTCACCCCTCCACTTT. Based on the CDR3 plus reference TRBV7-9 and TRBJ1-6, the full variable domain is DTGVSQNPRHKITKRGQNVTFRCDPISEHNRLYWYRQTLGQGPEFLTYFQNEAQLEKSRLLSDRFSAERPKGSFSTLEIQRTEQGDSAMYLCASSSATGSNSPLHFGNGTRLTVT.

The V and J genes are TRBV5-6 and TRBJ2-5; 7 bases fit TRBD1. This CDR3 is built from 13 residues. V was pared by 4 bases and J by 2 bases, with 2 bases of the junction left unmatched. Germline-derived CDR1 and CDR2 are SGHDT and YYEEEE. This chain's CDR3 is CASSPDRQETQYF. CDR3 coding DNA: TGTGCCAGCAGCCCGGACAGGCAAGAGACCCAGTACTTC.

This clone has just one count. The rearrangement joins TRBV7-8 to TRBJ1-3; no definite D call. CDR1 SGHVS and CDR2 FQNEAQ come from the germline V gene. The CDR3 spans 15 residues. The V end lost 1 base, the J end lost 2 bases, and 9 bases lay between the germline ends. The DNA for the CDR3 is TGTGCCAGCAGCTTAGGGAGGGTACCTGGAAACACCATATATTTT. It encodes CASSLGRVPGNTIYF.

This sequence joins TRBV7-2 and TRBJ1-2; 7 positions agree with TRBD1. V lost 4 bases to trimming and J lost 8 bases; unmatched junction nucleotides: 16. CDR1 and CDR2 from the germline V gene are SGHTA and FQGNSA. The CDR3 extends over 16 amino acids. This chain's CDR3 is CASSSIGTALFEGYTF. The CDR3 region has the DNA TGTGCCAGCAGCTCAATAGGGACAGCCCTATTTGAAGGCTACACCTTC. Full variable domain (missing parts from reference TRBV7-2 and TRBJ1-2): GAGVSQSPSNKVTEKGKDVELRCDPISGHTALYWYRQSLGQGLEFLIYFQGNSAPDKSGLPSDRFSAERTGGSVSTLTIQRTQQEDSAVYLCASSSIGTALFEGYTFGSGTRLTVV.

The rearrangement uses TRBV10-2 and TRBJ1-1; perhaps TRBD1 as D (6 bases). V lost 6 bases to trimming and J lost 11 bases, with 22 bases between them. Germline CDR1 reads WSHSY; CDR2 reads SAAADI. The CDR3 has 14 residues. The CDR3 DNA reads TGCGCCAGCAGCGAAGGACAGAGCGGACCGGCGGCTTTCTTT. It is translated as CASSEGQSGPAAFF.

This rearrangement joins TRBV7-8 to TRBJ2-7, with 9 nucleotides matching TRBD1. The CDR3 is 14 amino acids. V trimming: 6 bases; J trimming: 0 bases; junction bases outside the gene matches: 3. Germline V gene data show CDR1 as SGHVS and CDR2 as FQNEAQ. The CDR3 nucleotides are TGTGCCAGCAGACCGACAGGGGGCTCCTACGAGCAGTACTTC. This encodes CASRPTGGSYEQYF.

The V call is TRBV7-6, the J call TRBJ1-3; the match to TRBD1 covers 8 bases. V shed 5 bases, J shed 8 bases, and the junction held 5 bases outside the gene matches. The CDR3 length is 13 residues. CDR1 and CDR2 (germline): SGHVS, FNYEAQ. CDR3 DNA: TGTGCCAGCAGCAGTGACAGGGGAGACACCATATATTTT. It yields the protein CASSSDRGDTIYF.

V and J are TRBV2 and TRBJ2-5; D might be TRBD2 (6 bases). Germline V lookup: CDR1 SNHLY, CDR2 FYNNEI. The CDR3 runs to 14 residues. The ends were cut back, 7 bases at V and 5 bases at J, with 17 bases in the middle. The CDR3 DNA follows: TGTGCCAGCAAAGGGGTCGGGGGAGGCGAGACCCAGTACTTC. Its protein product is CASKGVGGGETQYF.

The chain joins TRBV6-1 to TRBJ1-1; 7 bases agree with TRBD1. CDR1 is MNHNS, CDR2 SASEGT, per germline. This CDR3 spans 14 amino acids. V lost 5 bases, J lost 6 bases, and 9 bases stayed unmatched. In nucleotides, the CDR3 is TGTGCCAGCAGTTATAATCTGAGGGGGCCTGAAGCTTTCTTT. This sequence encodes CASSYNLRGPEAFF.

This clone was found a few times. The chain combines TRBV14 with TRBJ1-4, with 8 bases matching TRBD1. Trimming at V came to 4 bases and at J to 5 bases, leaving 3 bases not matched to a gene. CDR1 and CDR2 (germline): SGHDN, FVKESK. The CDR3 covers 14 residues. CDR3 sequence (DNA): TGTGCCAGCAGCCCCGACAGGGGAAATGAAAAACTGTTTTTT. As protein: CASSPDRGNEKLFF.

CDR3 loop: CATSRDRGPWNEQFF. The DNA for the CDR3 is TGTGCCACCAGCAGAGATCGAGGGCCATGGAATGAGCAGTTCTTC. The chain has TRBV15 and TRBJ2-1; D possibly corresponds to TRBD2 (5 bases). CDR1 and CDR2 from the germline V gene are LNHNV and YYDKDF (reference sequence). The germline V and J ends were trimmed by 0 bases and 7 bases, with 13 bases remaining between them. The CDR3 consists of 15 residues.

The chain carries TRBV6-5 and TRBJ1-2; maybe TRBD1 (5 bases). V shed 7 bases and J shed 1 base, with 16 bases lying between them. CDR3 length: 15 residues. Germline V gene sequence: CDR1 MNHEY, CDR2 SVGAGI. CDR3 residues: CASTIGARLNYGYTF. Here the CDR3 DNA reads TGTGCCAGCACCATAGGGGCCCGTCTTAACTATGGCTACACCTTC.

About this clone: This sample includes further DNA sequences coding for the same CDR3. The chain is built from TRBV29-1 and TRBJ1-1, with D uncertain. Germline assignment: CDR1 SQVTM and CDR2 ANQGSEA. Deletions cut 4 bases from V and 2 bases from J, with 5 bases between. This CDR3 has 11 residues. The CDR3 nucleotides read TGCAGCGTTGTCCGTAACACTGAAGCTTTCTTT. Translated: CSVVRNTEAFF.

The V call is TRBV4-1, the J call TRBJ2-3, with 10 nucleotides matching TRBD2. CDR3 length equals 15 residues. V lost 11 bases, J lost 0 bases, and 8 bases stayed unmatched. The germline V gene encodes CDR1 MGHRA and CDR2 YSYEKL. CDR3 nucleotides: TGCGCCTCTACGAGGACTAGCGGAAGCACAGATACGCAGTATTTT. Amino acids: CASTRTSGSTDTQYF.

This chain connects TRBV2 to TRBJ2-3; 12 nucleotides agree with TRBD2. Germline CDR1 and CDR2: SNHLY and FYNNEI. V was clipped by 5 bases and J by 2 bases; unmatched bases: 17. The CDR3 has 20 residues. The CDR3 loop is CASSTHPTSGGRAYTDTQYF. CDR3 in DNA: TGTGCCAGCAGTACCCATCCAACTAGCGGGGGGCGCGCTTACACAGATACGCAGTATTTT. The variable domain in full, with the rest retrieved from reference TRBV2 and TRBJ2-3, is EPEVTQTPSHQVTQMGQEVILRCVPISNHLYFYWYRQILGQKVEFLVSFYNNEISEKSEIFDDQFSVERPDGSNFTLKIRSTKLEDSAMYFCASSTHPTSGGRAYTDTQYFGPGTRLTVL.

This sequence joins TRBV9 and TRBJ2-2; 11 nucleotides line up with TRBD1. The CDR3 runs 18 residues. The germline CDR1 and CDR2 sequences are SGDLS and YYNGEE. Trimming took 3 bases from V and 0 from J; bases not matched to a gene: 7. The DNA for the CDR3 is TGTGCCAGCAGCGCGAGGAGGGGACAGGGGGCGAACACCGGGGAGCTGTTTTTT. Translated, it gives CASSARRGQGANTGELFF.

This clone was found once. The V and J genes are TRBV27 and TRBJ1-5; 7 bases fit TRBD1. With 5 bases clipped from V and 5 bases from J, the junction kept 6 bases outside the gene matches. This CDR3 is 14 amino acids long. Germline CDR1 and CDR2: MNHEY and SMNVEV (reference sequence). The CDR3 here is CASSTGQHHQPQHF. The CDR3 DNA reads as TGTGCCAGCAGTACGGGACAGCATCATCAGCCCCAGCATTTT.

The chain combines TRBV7-9 with TRBJ1-6, with 7 bases that match TRBD1. The germline V gene has CDR1 SEHNR and CDR2 FQNEAQ (reference sequence). CDR3 size: 14 residues. J gave up 9 bases and V 2 bases, and 4 bases lay outside the gene matches. CDR3 protein: CASSLLGGGSPLHF. CDR3 bases: TGTGCCAGCAGCTTATTAGGGGGCGGTTCACCCCTCCACTTT.

The chain links TRBV5-6 to TRBJ1-6; TRBD1 might be the D (6 bases). V dropped 3 bases and J dropped 14 bases, with 15 bases sitting between them. The germline V gene has CDR1 SGHDT and CDR2 YYEEEE. The CDR3 contains 13 residues. The CDR3, as DNA: TGTGCCAGCAGCTCCACAGGGAGGGCAGCCCTCCACTTT. It is translated as CASSSTGRAALHF.

The chain carries TRBV6-5 and TRBJ2-7, with D tentatively TRBD1 (6 bases). The CDR3 loop spans 16 amino acids. Trimming pared 4 bases from V and 3 bases from J, leaving 19 bases between. Per the germline V gene, CDR1 is MNHEY and CDR2 is SVGAGI. CDR3 nucleotides: TGTGCCAGCAGTTCCCCTAGACAGGTAGCTCGCTACGAGCAGTACTTC. This codes for CASSSPRQVARYEQYF.

The chain combines TRBV7-3 with TRBJ1-1; D is perhaps TRBD1 (5 bases). From germline, CDR1 is SGHTA and CDR2 FQGTGA. The V end was cut by 5 bases, the J end by 7 bases, with 17 bases between. The CDR3 totals 14 residues. CDR3 nucleotides: TGTGCCAGCAGCCCGACAGCCAACGACCGTGAAGCTTTCTTT. Its protein is CASSPTANDREAFF. The full variable domain, its missing parts supplied by reference TRBV7-3 and TRBJ1-1, is GAGVSQTPSNKVTEKGKYVELRCDPISGHTALYWYRQSLGQGPEFLIYFQGTGAADDSGLPNDRFFAVRPEGSVSTLKIQRTERGDSAVYLCASSPTANDREAFFGQGTRLTVV.